The sample holds many counts of the clone carrying this T cell receptor (beta chain). The antigen is not known. As for time point: newly diagnosed GD, antithyroid drugs for less than 3 months. RNA from PBMCs was the source of the TCR library. The sample is drawn from a study of regulatory T cells in long-lasting Graves disease. Study observations and caveats: Among the persistent patients, approximately 2,900 public clonotypes were shared, more than the 850 to 1,000 shared among new patients.

Combining iRepertoire HTBI primers with Arm-PCR of CDR3 regions, the authors built TCR beta libraries. TCRdb reprocessed the multiplex PCR reads with MiXCR, giving one entry per CDR3 protein. Here the sample spans 250,000 to 300,000 distinct CDR3 sequences, about 18% being singletons. Trimming cost V 5 bases and J 0 bases, with 11 bases left between them. There are 15 residues in the CDR3. This sample was shared with a second study, whose subject was T cells in Graves' hyperthyroidism and ophthalmopathy. As that study records: Ophthalmopathy was predicted by the model a median of approximately 6 months ahead of onset.

The V gene is TRBV12-3 or TRBV12-4, the J gene TRBJ1-5; D perhaps matches TRBD1 (5 bases). The source is a woman aged 25 to 39 with Graves disease. The sequences come from peripheral blood mononuclear cells (PBMCs), collected at new diagnosis, from a patient treated with antithyroid drugs. In DNA form, the CDR3 reads TGTGCCAGCAGTACAGGTTTCTCTAGCAATCAGCCCCAGCATTTT. Translated, it gives CASSTGFSSNQPQHF.